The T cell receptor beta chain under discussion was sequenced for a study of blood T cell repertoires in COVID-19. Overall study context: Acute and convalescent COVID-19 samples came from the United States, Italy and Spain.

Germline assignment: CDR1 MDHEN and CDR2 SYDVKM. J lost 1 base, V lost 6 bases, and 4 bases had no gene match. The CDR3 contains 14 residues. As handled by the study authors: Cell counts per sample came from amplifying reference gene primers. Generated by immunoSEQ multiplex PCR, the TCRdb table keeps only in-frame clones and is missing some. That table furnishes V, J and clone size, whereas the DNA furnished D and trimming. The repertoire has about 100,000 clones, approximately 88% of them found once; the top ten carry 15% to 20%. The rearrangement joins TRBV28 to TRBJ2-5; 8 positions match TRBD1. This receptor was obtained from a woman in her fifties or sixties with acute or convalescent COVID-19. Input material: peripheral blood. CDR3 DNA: TGTGCCAGCAGCCCCAGGGGGCGCCAAGAGACCCAGTACTTC. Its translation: CASSPRGRQETQYF.